The 29 T cell receptor beta chains listed next were all sequenced from one sample in a study of metastatic and nonmetastatic thyroid tumors (dated by TCRdb to the early 2020s). Libraries came from PCR. The instrument given in TCRdb is Illumina HiSeq 4000. TCRdb's own reprocessing of the public reads used fastp at Q25 and MiXCR and kept productive beta chains. Counted in this sample were about 17,000 clones; 34% of them appeared once. The ten largest clones represent 17% of the sample. Before undergoing thyroid surgery, none of the patients had been given any kind of treatment. Sequencing input: tumor tissue. The receptors stem from a female donor with papillary thyroid cancer or a benign thyroid nodule (not recorded which). Some clones in this sample may be carry-over from other donors' samples.

This clone was counted many times. The CDR3 region is CAWTLDRRYGYTF. DNA of the CDR3: TGTGCCTGGACCCTGGATAGACGGTATGGCTACACCTTC. V usage is TRBV30 and J usage is TRBJ1-2, with D uncertain. Trimming pared 4 bases from V and 5 bases from J, leaving 14 bases between. Germline V gene lookup returns CDR1 GTSNPN and CDR2 SVGIG (reference sequence). The CDR3 consists of 13 residues.

This clone counts as medium-sized. CDR3 sequence (DNA): TGTGCCAGCAGCCAAGACTGGACTAGCGGCTACAATGAGCAGTTCTTC. This codes for CASSQDWTSGYNEQFF. The gene calls are TRBV4-2 and TRBJ2-1; the match to TRBD2 covers 10 bases. This CDR3 is 16 amino acids long. The junction had 2 bases not matched to a gene; V was cut back by 0 bases and J by 3 bases. The germline CDR1 and CDR2 sequences are LGHNA and YNFKEQ.

The genes are TRBV6-5 and TRBJ2-3, with no clear D. Trimming removed 0 bases from V and 6 bases from J, with 10 bases in between. The CDR3 covers 14 residues. From germline, CDR1 is MNHEY and CDR2 SVGAGI. For the CDR3, the DNA is TGTGCCAGCAGTTACTCAAGAGGACCTGATACGCAGTATTTT. This gives the protein CASSYSRGPDTQYF.

This clone has only a few counts. The chain joins TRBV6-2 or TRBV6-3 to TRBJ1-5; D is undetermined. Germline CDR1 MNHEY, CDR2 SVGEGT. V lost 10 bases to trimming and J lost 0 bases, with 16 bases between them. This CDR3 contains 15 residues. The CDR3 is CATAYGDISNQPQHF. In DNA, the CDR3 is TGTGCCACCGCCTACGGAGATATTAGCAATCAGCCCCAGCATTTT.

By share, this clone counts as medium-sized. The chain recombines TRBV25-1 with TRBJ1-2, with 7 bases matching TRBD1. The CDR3 runs 13 residues. V shed 6 bases, J shed 4 bases, and the junction held 5 bases outside the gene matches. CDR1 and CDR2 (germline): MGHDK, SYGVNS. CDR3 coding DNA: TGTGCCAGCAGAGCGGCAGGGGGCTATGGCTACACCTTC. Its translation is CASRAAGGYGYTF.

This sequence joins TRBV6-1 and TRBJ2-7; D gene unclear. V lost 0 bases and J lost 5, with 14 bases in between. The CDR3 is made up of 15 amino acids. Germline CDR1 MNHNS, CDR2 SASEGT. CDR3 sequence reads: CASSEAHNAPDEQYF. DNA for the CDR3: TGTGCCAGCAGTGAAGCGCATAATGCCCCTGACGAGCAGTACTTC.

The chain couples TRBV14 to TRBJ1-2, with 12 bases that match TRBD1. The CDR3 loop spans 17 amino acids. V shed 0 bases and J 2 bases; nucleotides not matched to a gene: 4. Germline lookup yields CDR1 SGHDN and CDR2 FVKESK. The CDR3 loop is CASSQEGQGAFNYGYTF. CDR3 bases: TGTGCCAGCAGCCAAGAGGGACAGGGGGCATTCAACTATGGCTACACCTTC.

This clone has a count of ten or more. V and J are TRBV2 and TRBJ1-2; a possible D gene is TRBD1 (5 bases). Germline-derived CDR1 and CDR2 are SNHLY and FYNNEI. The CDR3 has 13 amino acids. Between the trimmed V and J ends, which lost 10 bases and 3 bases, there was a span of 15 bases. As DNA, the CDR3 is TGTGCCACAAGCTCTCAGGGATACTATGGCTACACCTTC. Its protein is CATSSQGYYGYTF.

The genes are TRBV7-8 and TRBJ1-2; D is undetermined. The V gene lost 5 bases and the J gene lost 4 bases, with 17 bases spanning the gap. CDR1 and CDR2 from the germline V gene are SGHVS and FQNEAQ. The CDR3 runs 15 residues. The CDR3 reads CASSGSTEPLYGYTF. In nucleotides, the CDR3 is TGTGCCAGCAGCGGATCGACTGAACCCCTCTATGGCTACACCTTC. Together with reference TRBV7-8 and TRBJ1-2, the CDR3 gives the full variable domain: GAGVSQSPRYKVAKRGQDVALRCDPISGHVSLFWYQQALGQGPEFLTYFQNEAQLDKSGLPSDRFFAERPEGSVSTLKIQRTQQEDSAVYLCASSGSTEPLYGYTFGSGTRLTVV.

This chain joins TRBV28 and TRBJ1-2, with D possibly being TRBD1 (6 bases). The germline V gene encodes CDR1 MDHEN and CDR2 SYDVKM. The CDR3 covers 12 residues. V lost 3 bases and J 7 bases, leaving 9 bases between the germline ends. The CDR3 DNA is TGTGCCAGCAGTTTCGGGGGCTCTGGCTACACCTTC. Its translation is CASSFGGSGYTF.

This chain links TRBV2 with TRBJ1-2; D not certain. The CDR3 spans 15 residues. The V gene lost 5 bases and the J gene lost 4 bases, with 17 bases spanning the gap. Germline CDR1 is SNHLY and CDR2 is FYNNEI. The chain's CDR3 is CASSSSRAELYGYTF. The DNA of the CDR3 is TGTGCCAGCAGTTCTTCTAGGGCAGAACTCTATGGCTACACCTTC.

This clone was detected a few times. V gene TRBV3-1 combines with J gene TRBJ2-7; TRBD1 might be the D (6 bases). The length of the CDR3 is 16 residues. Germline CDR1 and CDR2: LGHDT and YNNKEL (reference sequence). V dropped 4 bases and J dropped 3 bases, with 19 bases sitting between them. Here the CDR3 reads CASSLAPPEGGYEQYF. In DNA, the CDR3 is TGTGCCAGCAGCCTCGCTCCGCCGGAAGGGGGCTACGAGCAGTACTTC.

This clone was seen at least ten times. The V and J genes are TRBV27 and TRBJ1-1, with a weak D call TRBD1 (6 bases). Germline V gene data show CDR1 as MNHEY and CDR2 as SMNVEV (reference sequence). This CDR3 region has 15 residues. Trimming took 3 bases from V and 0 from J, leaving 11 bases between them. The CDR3 loop reads CASSLGHPMNTEAFF. The CDR3, as DNA: TGTGCCAGCAGTTTGGGACACCCCATGAACACTGAAGCTTTCTTT.

This clone turned up a few times. This rearrangement joins TRBV19 to TRBJ1-2, with D possibly TRBD1 on 5 matching bases. Germline V CDR1 and CDR2: LNHDA, SQIVND (reference sequence). V was clipped by 5 bases and J by 7 bases, with 20 bases between them. This CDR3 region has 15 residues. The CDR3 is CASSPRGPGGLGYTF. The DNA for the CDR3 is TGTGCCAGTAGTCCCCGGGGCCCAGGAGGTCTTGGCTACACCTTC.

The V and J genes are TRBV28 and TRBJ2-3, with no clear D. V lost 3 bases to trimming and J lost 2 bases, with 18 bases between them. Germline V lookup: CDR1 MDHEN, CDR2 SYDVKM. The CDR3 extends over 17 amino acids. CDR3 bases: TGTGCCAGCAGTTTTATCACGGCCCCACCCCACACAGATACGCAGTATTTT. This translates into CASSFITAPPHTDTQYF.

The chain links TRBV5-5 to TRBJ2-7, with TRBD2 as a possible D gene (5 bases). CDR3 size: 15 residues. The V and J ends lost 2 bases and 0 bases respectively, with 12 bases between them. Germline V gene data show CDR1 as SGHKS and CDR2 as YYEKEE (reference sequence). The CDR3 loop is CASSFSRGASYEQYF. The CDR3 DNA is TGTGCCAGCAGCTTTTCTCGGGGAGCCTCCTACGAGCAGTACTTC.

This clone has only one observation. Here the CDR3 reads CASSQEIHGTAFEKLFF. For the CDR3, the DNA is TGCGCCAGCAGCCAAGAAATACACGGGACAGCGTTCGAAAAACTGTTTTTT. This chain joins TRBV4-1 and TRBJ1-4; TRBD1 matches 7 bases. CDR1 and CDR2 (germline): MGHRA, YSYEKL. The CDR3 totals 17 residues. Losses at the gene ends were 0 bases for V and 8 bases for J; bases not matched to a gene: 12.

In its sample, this clone was seen many times. V usage is TRBV6-4 and J usage is TRBJ2-2, with 8 bases fitting TRBD1. Trimming cost V 10 bases and J 3 bases; bases outside gene matches: 4. CDR1 is MRHNA, CDR2 SNTAGT, per germline. The CDR3 spans 13 residues. CDR3 in DNA: TGTGCCACTACGGACAGGGACACCGGGGAGCTGTTTTTT. Amino acids: CATTDRDTGELFF.

As concerns this clone: No conserved phenylalanine or tryptophan ends this CDR3, so it is likely a read error. No DNA is shown, since the ends of the CDR3 on it are uncertain; the CDR3 is the one TCRdb lists. The chain uses TRBV9 and TRBJ2-7; no check of the table's D call, TRBD2, against the DNA was made. Ends included, the CDR3 has 8 residues. Germline V gives CDR1 SGDLS, CDR2 YYNGEE. The CDR3 reads CASRETSG.

In this sample, this clone is medium-sized (0.01 to 0.1%). The rearrangement links TRBV6-1 to TRBJ1-2; tentative D call: TRBD1 (6 bases). The CDR3 totals 14 residues. Looked up from germline, CDR1 is MNHNS and CDR2 is SASEGT. The V end was cut by 6 bases, the J end by 6 bases, with 17 bases between. CDR3 nucleotides: TGTGCCAGCAGCGACAGGCCACACCTTGATGGCTACACCTTC. Protein: CASSDRPHLDGYTF.

This clone was seen a few times. This chain connects TRBV9 to TRBJ1-5; 8 bases match TRBD1. V was pared by 4 bases and J by 6 bases, with 9 bases of the junction left unmatched. This CDR3 comprises 15 residues. Germline values: CDR1 SGDLS, CDR2 YYNGEE. The chain's CDR3 is CASSFGQGESQPQHF. CDR3 nucleotide sequence: TGTGCCAGCAGCTTTGGACAGGGAGAGAGTCAGCCCCAGCATTTT.

This clone was counted a single time. The rearrangement joins TRBV4-1 to TRBJ2-6; the D gene is possibly TRBD1 (6 bases). CDR1 MGHRA and CDR2 YSYEKL come from the germline V gene. The germline V and J ends were trimmed by 0 bases and 4 bases, with 13 bases remaining between them. The CDR3 spans 17 residues. Here the CDR3 DNA reads TGCGCCAGCAGCCAAGATTCAGGGGCGGGCGGGGCCAACGTCCTGACTTTC. Residues: CASSQDSGAGGANVLTF.

In its sample, this clone was seen many times. The CDR3 bases are TGCGCCAGCAGCCAAGATGGGAGCAAAAGAGATACGCAGTATTTT. It yields the protein CASSQDGSKRDTQYF. The rearrangement links TRBV4-1 to TRBJ2-3, with D tentatively TRBD2 (5 bases). The CDR3 is made up of 15 amino acids. Germline V gene data show CDR1 as MGHRA and CDR2 as YSYEKL. V was pared by 0 bases and J by 5 bases, with 12 bases between.

J is TRBJ1-3 and V is TRBV30; D remains ambiguous. This CDR3 is built from 13 residues. CDR1 and CDR2 (germline): GTSNPN, SVGIG (reference sequence). V lost 0 bases, J lost 3 bases, and 6 bases lay in between. The CDR3 bases are TGTGCCTGGAGTGTATCCGGTGGAAACACCATATATTTT. It is translated as CAWSVSGGNTIYF.

V and J are TRBV19 and TRBJ2-7, with 7 nucleotides matching TRBD1. With V trimmed by 4 bases and J by 6 bases, 9 bases remained unmatched. This CDR3 region has 14 residues. Germline V gene lookup returns CDR1 LNHDA and CDR2 SQIVND (reference sequence). The CDR3 coding sequence is TGTGCCAGTAGTAAGACAAGACAGGGTCCCGAGCAGTACTTC. Translating it yields CASSKTRQGPEQYF.

This clone has a handful of counts. The chain combines TRBV19 with TRBJ2-7; 10 nucleotides match TRBD1. V lost 10 bases, J lost 3 bases, and 6 bases stayed unmatched. Germline-derived CDR1 and CDR2 are LNHDA and SQIVND (reference sequence). The CDR3 sequence is 13 residues long. As DNA, the CDR3 is TGTGCCACCCAGGACAGGGGGTTCTACGAGCAGTACTTC. This translates into CATQDRGFYEQYF.

This clone is medium-sized by share. The rearrangement links TRBV2 to TRBJ2-3; D ambiguous. The V gene's germline CDR1 is SNHLY and CDR2 FYNNEI. The V gene lost 0 bases and the J gene lost 5 bases, with 6 bases spanning the gap. This CDR3 comprises 13 residues. CDR3: CASSEAEKDTQYF. The CDR3 DNA sequence: TGTGCCAGCAGTGAAGCGGAGAAAGATACGCAGTATTTT.

This clone is deemed medium-sized. V gene TRBV6-2 or TRBV6-3 combines with J gene TRBJ2-1, with TRBD2 matching 7 bases. Germline V CDR1 and CDR2: MNHEY, SVGEGT. Unmatched junction bases numbered 9, after V lost 0 bases and J lost 4 bases. The CDR3 sequence is 17 residues long. DNA of the CDR3: TGTGCCAGCAGTTACTCCCCTCCTAGCGGAGTGTACAATGAGCAGTTCTTC. Protein sequence: CASSYSPPSGVYNEQFF.

The sample holds a few counts of this clone. The chain recombines TRBV28 with TRBJ1-2, with 12 bases aligning to TRBD1. Germline values: CDR1 MDHEN, CDR2 SYDVKM. The CDR3 length is 14 residues. V was clipped by 5 bases and J by 6 bases; unmatched bases: 4. In DNA, the CDR3 is TGTGCCAGCAGTCGGGGACAGGGGGCAAATGGCTACACCTTC. It codes for CASSRGQGANGYTF.